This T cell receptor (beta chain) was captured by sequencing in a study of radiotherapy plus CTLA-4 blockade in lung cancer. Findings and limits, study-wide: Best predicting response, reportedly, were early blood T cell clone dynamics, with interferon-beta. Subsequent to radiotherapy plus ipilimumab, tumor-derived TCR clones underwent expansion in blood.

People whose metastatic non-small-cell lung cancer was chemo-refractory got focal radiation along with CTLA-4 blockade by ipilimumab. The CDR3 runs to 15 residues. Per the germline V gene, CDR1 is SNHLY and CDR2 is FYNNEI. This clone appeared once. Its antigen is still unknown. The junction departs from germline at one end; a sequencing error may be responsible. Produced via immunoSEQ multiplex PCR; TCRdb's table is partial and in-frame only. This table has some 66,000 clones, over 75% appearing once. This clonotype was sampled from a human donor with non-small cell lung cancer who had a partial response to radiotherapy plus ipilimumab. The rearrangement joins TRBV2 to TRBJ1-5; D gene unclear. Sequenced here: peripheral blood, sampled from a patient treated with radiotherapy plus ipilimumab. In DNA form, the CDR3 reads TGTGCCAGCAGTAGCAACGGAGGAACCAATCAGCCCCAGCGTTTT. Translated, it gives CASSSNGGTNQPQRF.